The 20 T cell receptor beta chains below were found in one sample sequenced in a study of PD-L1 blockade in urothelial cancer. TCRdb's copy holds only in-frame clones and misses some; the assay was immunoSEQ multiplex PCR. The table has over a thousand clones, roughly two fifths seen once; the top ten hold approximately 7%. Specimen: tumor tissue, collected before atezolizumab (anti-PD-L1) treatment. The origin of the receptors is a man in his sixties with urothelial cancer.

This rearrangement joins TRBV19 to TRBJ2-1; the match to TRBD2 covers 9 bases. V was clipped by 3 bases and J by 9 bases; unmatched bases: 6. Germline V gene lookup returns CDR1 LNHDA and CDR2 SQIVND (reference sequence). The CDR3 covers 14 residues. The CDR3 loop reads CASSMAGGLGEQFF. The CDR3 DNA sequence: TGTGCCAGTAGTATGGCGGGGGGGCTCGGTGAGCAGTTCTTC.

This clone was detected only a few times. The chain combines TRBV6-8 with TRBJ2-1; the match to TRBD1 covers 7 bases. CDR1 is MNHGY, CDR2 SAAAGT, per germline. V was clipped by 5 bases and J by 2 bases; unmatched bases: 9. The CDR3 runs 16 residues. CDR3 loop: CASSPQDRVPYNEQFF. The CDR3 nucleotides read TGTGCCAGCAGTCCGCAAGACAGGGTCCCCTACAATGAGCAGTTCTTC.

The CDR3: CASSIASGALGTGELFF. CDR3 bases: TGTGCCAGTAGTATAGCATCAGGGGCCCTGGGGACCGGGGAGCTGTTTTTT. V and J are TRBV19 and TRBJ2-2, with D perhaps TRBD1 (6 bases). Deletions cut 1 base from V and 5 bases from J, with 17 bases between. Germline assignment: CDR1 LNHDA and CDR2 SQIVND (reference sequence). The CDR3 has 17 residues.

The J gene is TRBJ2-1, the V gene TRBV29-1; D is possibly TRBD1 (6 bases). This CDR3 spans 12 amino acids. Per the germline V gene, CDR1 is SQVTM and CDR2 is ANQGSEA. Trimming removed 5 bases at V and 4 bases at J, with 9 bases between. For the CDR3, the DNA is TGCAGCGTTAAACAGGGTTACAATGAGCAGTTCTTC. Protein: CSVKQGYNEQFF.

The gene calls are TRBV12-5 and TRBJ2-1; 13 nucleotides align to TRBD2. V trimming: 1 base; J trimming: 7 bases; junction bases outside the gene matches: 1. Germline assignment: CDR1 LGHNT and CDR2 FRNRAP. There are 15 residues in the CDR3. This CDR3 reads CASGLGTSGRNEQFF. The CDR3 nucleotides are TGTGCTAGTGGTTTGGGGACTAGCGGGAGAAATGAGCAGTTCTTC.

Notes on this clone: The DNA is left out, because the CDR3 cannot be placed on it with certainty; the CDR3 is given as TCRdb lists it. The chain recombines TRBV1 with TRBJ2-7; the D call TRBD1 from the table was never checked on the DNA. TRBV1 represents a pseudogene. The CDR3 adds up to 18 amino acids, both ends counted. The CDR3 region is CASSQEPFGQGTSYEQYF.

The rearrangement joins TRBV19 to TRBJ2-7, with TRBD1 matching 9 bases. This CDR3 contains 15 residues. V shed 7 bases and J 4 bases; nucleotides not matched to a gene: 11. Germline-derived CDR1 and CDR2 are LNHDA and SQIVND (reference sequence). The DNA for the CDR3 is TGTGCCAGTAAAATAACCGGGACAGGGCTTTACGAGCAGTACTTC. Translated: CASKITGTGLYEQYF.

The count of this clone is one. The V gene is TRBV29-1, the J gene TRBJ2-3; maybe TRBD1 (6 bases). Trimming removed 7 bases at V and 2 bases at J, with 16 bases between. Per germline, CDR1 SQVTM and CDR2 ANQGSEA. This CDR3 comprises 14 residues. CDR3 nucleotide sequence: TGCAGCGCCAGCCAACAGGGTCCCACAGATACGCAGTATTTT. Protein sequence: CSASQQGPTDTQYF.

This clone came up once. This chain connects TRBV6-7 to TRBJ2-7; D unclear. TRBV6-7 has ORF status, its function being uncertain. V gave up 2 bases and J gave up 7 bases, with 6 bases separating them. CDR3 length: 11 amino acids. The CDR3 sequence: CASSYRGEQYF. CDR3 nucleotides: TGTGCCAGCAGTTACAGAGGAGAGCAGTACTTC.

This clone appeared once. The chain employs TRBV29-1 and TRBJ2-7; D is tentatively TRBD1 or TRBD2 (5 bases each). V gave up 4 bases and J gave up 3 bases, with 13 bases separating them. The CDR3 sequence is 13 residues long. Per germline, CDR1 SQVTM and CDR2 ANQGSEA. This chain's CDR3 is CSVVYGGYYEQYF. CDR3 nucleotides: TGCAGCGTTGTTTATGGGGGTTACTACGAGCAGTACTTC.

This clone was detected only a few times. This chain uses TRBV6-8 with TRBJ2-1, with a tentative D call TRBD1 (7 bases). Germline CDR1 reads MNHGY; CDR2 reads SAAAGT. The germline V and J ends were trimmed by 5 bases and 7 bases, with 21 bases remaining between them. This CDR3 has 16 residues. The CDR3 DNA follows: TGTGCCAGCAGTGATAGGGGGCTAGCGTGGGATAATGAGCAGTTCTTC. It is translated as CASSDRGLAWDNEQFF.

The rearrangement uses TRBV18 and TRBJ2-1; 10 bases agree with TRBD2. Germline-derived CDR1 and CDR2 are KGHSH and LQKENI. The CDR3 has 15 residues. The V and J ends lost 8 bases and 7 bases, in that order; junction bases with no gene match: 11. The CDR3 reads CASTPSGGAVNEQFF. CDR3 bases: TGTGCCAGCACTCCGAGCGGGGGGGCCGTTAATGAGCAGTTCTTC.

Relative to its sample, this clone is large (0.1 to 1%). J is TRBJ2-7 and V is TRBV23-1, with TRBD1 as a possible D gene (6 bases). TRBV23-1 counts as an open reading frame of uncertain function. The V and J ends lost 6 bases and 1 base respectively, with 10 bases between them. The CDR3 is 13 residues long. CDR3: CASSQDSSYEQYF. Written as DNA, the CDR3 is TGCGCCAGCAGCCAGGACAGTTCCTACGAGCAGTACTTC.

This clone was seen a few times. The DNA for the CDR3 is TGCGCCAGCAGCCTGGGGCTAGCGGGGGGAGATACGCAGTATTTT. Its protein product is CASSLGLAGGDTQYF. The chain uses TRBV4-1 and TRBJ2-3; TRBD2 agrees at 11 bases. The CDR3 is 15 amino acids. Germline V gives CDR1 MGHRA, CDR2 YSYEKL. V trimming: 4 bases; J trimming: 5 bases; junction bases outside the gene matches: 5.

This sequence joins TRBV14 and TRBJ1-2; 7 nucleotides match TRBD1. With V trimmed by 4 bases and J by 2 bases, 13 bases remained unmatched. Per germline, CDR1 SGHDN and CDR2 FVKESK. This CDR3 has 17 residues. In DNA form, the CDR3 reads TGTGCCAGCAGCCCATTAGCTCCGGGACAGAAAAACTATGGCTACACCTTC. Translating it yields CASSPLAPGQKNYGYTF.

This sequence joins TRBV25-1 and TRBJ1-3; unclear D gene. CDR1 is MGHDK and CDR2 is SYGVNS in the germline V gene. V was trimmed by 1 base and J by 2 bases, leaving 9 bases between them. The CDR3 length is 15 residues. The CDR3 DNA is TGTGCCAGCAGTGAATCACCGAACCCTGGAAACACCATATATTTT. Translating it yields CASSESPNPGNTIYF.

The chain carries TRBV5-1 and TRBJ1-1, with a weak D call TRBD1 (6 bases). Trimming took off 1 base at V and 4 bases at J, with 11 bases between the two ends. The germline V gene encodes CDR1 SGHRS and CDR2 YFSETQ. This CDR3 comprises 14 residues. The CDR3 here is CASSLNRAGTEAFF. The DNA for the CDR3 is TGCGCCAGCAGCTTGAACAGGGCTGGCACTGAAGCTTTCTTT. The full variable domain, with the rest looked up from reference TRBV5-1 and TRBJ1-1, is KAGVTQTPRYLIKTRGQQVTLSCSPISGHRSVSWYQQTPGQGLQFLFEYFSETQRNKGNFPGRFSGRQFSNSRSEMNVSTLELGDSALYLCASSLNRAGTEAFFGQGTRLTVV.

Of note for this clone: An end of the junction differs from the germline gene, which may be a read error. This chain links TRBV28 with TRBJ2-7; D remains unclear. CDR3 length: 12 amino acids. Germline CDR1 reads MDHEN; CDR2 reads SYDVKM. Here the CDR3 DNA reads TGTGCCAGCAGCTTATGGGGCTACGAGCAGTACTTC. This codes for CASSLWGYEQYF.

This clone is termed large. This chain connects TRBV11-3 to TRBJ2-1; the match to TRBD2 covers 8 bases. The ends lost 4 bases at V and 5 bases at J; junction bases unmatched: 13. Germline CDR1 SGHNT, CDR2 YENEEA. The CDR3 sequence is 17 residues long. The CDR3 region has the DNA TGTGCCAGCAGCTCCCGACGCGGGGGGCCAAGGGACAATGAGCAGTTCTTC. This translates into CASSSRRGGPRDNEQFF.

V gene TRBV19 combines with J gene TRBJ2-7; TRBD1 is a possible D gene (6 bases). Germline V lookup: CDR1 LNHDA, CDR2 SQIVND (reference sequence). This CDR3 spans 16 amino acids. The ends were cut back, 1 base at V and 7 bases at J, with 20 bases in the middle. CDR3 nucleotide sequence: TGTGCCAGTAGTATAGGTGGGGACATCGCGGTCGGGGAGCAGTACTTC. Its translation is CASSIGGDIAVGEQYF.